This T cell receptor (beta chain) came from a study of T cell repertoires in cytomegalovirus infection. Study information: Indicated by public TCR beta signatures were CMV infection and matching HLA type. Findings of the study overall: The response measured ex vivo was dominated by TCR beta clonotypes (HLA-C-restricted and CMV-specific).

The V and J ends lost 6 bases and 0 bases, in that order; junction bases with no gene match: 16. Germline values: CDR1 SGHDN, CDR2 FVKESK. The CDR3 covers 20 residues. Turning to this clonotype: Its antigen is as yet unknown.

TCRdb reprocessed the reads via MiXCR and lists one record per CDR3 protein. The table includes around 900,000 distinct CDR3 sequences, less than 35% detected once. This receptor was identified in a human donor in good health (CMV status not recorded). Some clones in this sample may be carry-over from other donors' samples. The source was cultured CD8+ T cells from PBMCs, collected from culture after CMV antigen stimulation. The chain combines TRBV14 with TRBJ2-3; 12 nucleotides line up with TRBD2. CDR3 sequence reads: CASSRTSGASERSSTDTQYF. CDR3 nucleotide sequence: TGTGCCAGCAGTCGGACTAGCGGGGCGTCAGAACGATCTAGCACAGATACGCAGTATTTT. The whole variable domain, filled in from reference TRBV14 and TRBJ2-3, reads EAGVTQFPSHSVIEKGQTVTLRCDPISGHDNLYWYRRVMGKEIKFLLHFVKESKQDESGMPNNRFLAERTGGTYSTLKVQPAELEDSGVYFCASSRTSGASERSSTDTQYFGPGTRLTVL.